The following is a T cell receptor (beta chain) sequence with its context. Antigen: not known. This sample is drawn from a study of OX40 agonist ivuxolimab in advanced cancers. Study-level background: The diagnoses of dose-escalation patients were hepatocellular carcinoma, melanoma, renal cell or head and neck cancer. There were three patients with partial responses, one having hepatocellular carcinoma and two cutaneous melanoma. Overall study findings and caveats: Normalized T-cell clonal expansion was also low in some nonresponders. Clonal expansion by week 6 occurred in CD4+ and CD8+ blood T cells (at 0.1 to 3.0 mg/kg).

The V end was cut by 3 bases, the J end by 7 bases, with 24 bases between. Germline CDR1 is SGHRS and CDR2 is YFSETQ. CDR3 length: 17 residues. The table came from immunoSEQ multiplex PCR; TCRdb's copy has only in-frame clones and leaves some out. Of around 91,000 clones in the sample, nearly 90% were seen once. The chain carries TRBV5-1 and TRBJ2-3, with D perhaps assigned TRBD1 or TRBD2 (6 bases each). The receptor was isolated from an adult with an advanced solid tumor such as melanoma, head and neck, liver or kidney cancer. The sample was CD4+ or CD8+ T cells sorted from blood, taken in a trial of the OX40 agonist ivuxolimab. CDR3 coding DNA: TGCGCCAGCAGCTGGGGGGCGGTGAAGCCCAGCCAAAATACGCAGTATTTT. It encodes CASSWGAVKPSQNTQYF.